Sequencing of this T cell receptor (beta chain) was carried out in a study of blood T cell repertoires in COVID-19. Whole-study context: The samples span acute and convalescent COVID-19 from the United States, Italy and Spain.

Trimming removed 6 bases from V and 3 bases from J; junction bases left unmatched: 2. The germline V gene has CDR1 SNHLY and CDR2 FYNNEI. The CDR3 is 14 residues long. Profiling relied on immunoSEQ multiplex PCR, and the TCRdb table lists in-frame clones only, not all of them. The repertoire includes 300,000 to 400,000 clones, around 87% of them detected once, and roughly 2.1% sits in the top ten. The rearrangement joins TRBV2 to TRBJ1-4; TRBD1 matches at 9 bases. Material for sequencing was peripheral blood. This TCR came from a woman in her fifties or sixties with COVID-19, enrolled during active disease. CDR3 region: CASRRDRANEKLFF. CDR3 DNA: TGTGCCAGCAGGAGGGACAGGGCTAATGAAAAACTGTTTTTT. Using reference TRBV2 and TRBJ1-4 for the parts outside the CDR3, the full variable domain is EPEVTQTPSHQVTQMGQEVILRCVPISNHLYFYWYRQILGQKVEFLVSFYNNEISEKSEIFDDQFSVERPDGSNFTLKIRSTKLEDSAMYFCASRRDRANEKLFFGSGTQLSVL.